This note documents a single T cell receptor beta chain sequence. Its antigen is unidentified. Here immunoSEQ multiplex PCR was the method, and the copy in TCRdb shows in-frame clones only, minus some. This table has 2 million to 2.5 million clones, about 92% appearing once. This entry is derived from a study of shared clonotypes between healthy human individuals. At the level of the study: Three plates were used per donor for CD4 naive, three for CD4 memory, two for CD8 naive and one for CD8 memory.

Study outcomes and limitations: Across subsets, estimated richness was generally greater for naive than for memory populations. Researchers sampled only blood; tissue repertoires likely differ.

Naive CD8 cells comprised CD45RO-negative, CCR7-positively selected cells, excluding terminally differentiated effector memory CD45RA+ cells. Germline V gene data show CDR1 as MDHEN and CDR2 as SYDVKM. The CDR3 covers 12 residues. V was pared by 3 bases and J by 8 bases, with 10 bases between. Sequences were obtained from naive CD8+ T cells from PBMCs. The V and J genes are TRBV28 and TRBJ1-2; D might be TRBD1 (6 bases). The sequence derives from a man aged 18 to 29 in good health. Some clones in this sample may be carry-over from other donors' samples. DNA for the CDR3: TGTGCCAGCAGTTTCTACAGGGAAGGCTACACCTTC. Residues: CASSFYREGYTF.